The 11 T cell receptor beta chains in this list originate from one sample, sequenced in a study of T cell repertoires in cytomegalovirus infection. TCRdb itself ran the reads through MiXCR, one entry per CDR3 protein. Of some 320,000 distinct CDR3 sequences listed, more than 8% were seen once; the top ten hold about 4.5%. Sequencing was performed on PBMCs. Receptors originate from a human donor in good health (CMV status not recorded). Some clones in this sample may be carry-over from other donors' samples.

This clonotype was counted many times. The V call is TRBV12-3 or TRBV12-4, the J call TRBJ1-6, with a possible D match to TRBD1 (6 bases). The CDR3 covers 15 residues. V lost 2 bases, J lost 7 bases, and 12 bases lay in between. The CDR3 DNA sequence: TGTGCCAGCAGTTTACTCAGGGGAAGGAATTCACCCCTCCACTTT. This translates into CASSLLRGRNSPLHF.

This clonotype was found a few times. The chain joins TRBV6-5 to TRBJ1-5, with unresolved D. V was cut by 0 bases and J by 4 bases, with 7 bases left in between. The CDR3 has 14 residues. CDR1 MNHEY and CDR2 SVGAGI come from the germline V gene. The CDR3 spells CASSYSTDNQPQHF. As DNA, the CDR3 is TGTGCCAGCAGTTACTCGACCGATAATCAGCCCCAGCATTTT.

This clonotype came up many times. This chain links TRBV7-2 with TRBJ2-5; D is unresolved. V was pared by 8 bases and J by 7 bases, with 17 bases between. This CDR3 comprises 13 residues. Germline V gives CDR1 SGHTA, CDR2 FQGNSA. CDR3 sequence reads: CASAEGPLVTQYF. CDR3 DNA: TGTGCCAGCGCGGAAGGCCCTCTTGTGACCCAGTACTTC.

V usage is TRBV28 and J usage is TRBJ2-5; D is unresolved. Germline CDR1 and CDR2: MDHEN and SYDVKM. This CDR3 comprises 13 residues. Trimming took off 1 base at V and 4 bases at J, with 7 bases between the two ends. CDR3 bases: TGTGCCAGCAGTTTATATTATGGAGAGACCCAGTACTTC. Protein product: CASSLYYGETQYF.

At least ten counts were recorded for this clonotype. The gene calls are TRBV11-2 and TRBJ2-3, with 7 nucleotides matching TRBD1. The CDR3 has 15 residues. V lost 2 bases, J lost 5 bases, and 7 bases stayed unmatched. Per the germline V gene, CDR1 is SGHAT and CDR2 is FQNNGV. The CDR3 sequence: CASSLRPGDRDTQYF. Written as DNA, the CDR3 is TGTGCCAGCAGCTTACGTCCAGGGGACAGAGATACGCAGTATTTT.

This chain connects TRBV9 to TRBJ2-7, with 9 bases matching TRBD2. V dropped 6 bases and J dropped 1; count of bases not matched to a gene: 5. The CDR3 is 14 amino acids. Germline values: CDR1 SGDLS, CDR2 YYNGEE. The CDR3 loop is CASNLAGDSYEQYF. The CDR3 bases are TGTGCCAGCAACTTAGCGGGGGATTCCTACGAGCAGTACTTC.

This clonotype has a count of ten or more. This sequence joins TRBV7-2 and TRBJ2-1, with D unclear. The CDR3 spans 15 residues. The V gene lost 5 bases and the J gene lost 0 bases, with 11 bases spanning the gap. Germline V gives CDR1 SGHTA, CDR2 FQGNSA. DNA of the CDR3: TGTGCCAGCAGCACCAGGTCCGCCTCCTACAATGAGCAGTTCTTC. Translation gives CASSTRSASYNEQFF.

This clonotype was counted at least ten times. The J gene is TRBJ1-5, the V gene TRBV7-2; D remains unclear. Trimming shortened V by 4 bases and J by 6 bases, and 10 bases separated the two germline ends. This CDR3 region has 13 residues. The germline gives CDR1 SGHTA, CDR2 FQGNSA. The CDR3 loop reads CASSSVFSQPQHF. CDR3 DNA sequence: TGTGCCAGCAGCTCCGTCTTCTCTCAGCCCCAGCATTTT.

This clonotype occurred many times. The J gene is TRBJ1-1, the V gene TRBV7-9; D possibly corresponds to TRBD1 (6 bases). CDR1 is SEHNR and CDR2 is FQNEAQ in the germline V gene (reference sequence). The CDR3 totals 14 residues. The V end lost 5 bases, the J end lost 3 bases, and 13 bases lay between the germline ends. This CDR3 reads CASSAQGGHTEAFF. The CDR3 coding sequence is TGTGCCAGCAGCGCACAGGGAGGTCACACTGAAGCTTTCTTT. The full variable domain, completed using reference TRBV7-9 and TRBJ1-1, is DTGVSQNPRHKITKRGQNVTFRCDPISEHNRLYWYRQTLGQGPEFLTYFQNEAQLEKSRLLSDRFSAERPKGSFSTLEIQRTEQGDSAMYLCASSAQGGHTEAFFGQGTRLTVV.

The rearrangement uses TRBV19 and TRBJ2-1; 8 positions match TRBD2. There are 15 residues in the CDR3. The V segment lost 11 bases and the J segment 7 bases; nucleotides outside the gene matches: 16. Germline CDR1 reads LNHDA; CDR2 reads SQIVND (reference sequence). The CDR3 region is CAGSVSGGAGNEQFF. In nucleotides, the CDR3 is TGTGCCGGATCCGTCTCGGGGGGGGCGGGTAATGAGCAGTTCTTC.

This clonotype showed up just a few times. This rearrangement joins TRBV7-9 to TRBJ1-6, with D tentatively TRBD1 (6 bases). Germline V gene lookup returns CDR1 SEHNR and CDR2 FQNEAQ (reference sequence). This CDR3 is 14 amino acids long. Trimming cost V 6 bases and J 8 bases, with 14 bases left between them. The CDR3 DNA reads as TGTGCCAGCAGACCTACAGGGCGGGATTCACCCCTCCACTTT. Its protein is CASRPTGRDSPLHF.